These T cell receptor beta chains were read from a single sample in a study of blood T cells in healthy people across ages. TCRdb reprocessed the 5' RACE reads with MiXCR, giving one entry per CDR3 protein. The sample contains more than 800,000 distinct CDR3 sequences, less than 50% of which appear only once. Sequencing was carried out using blood. The receptor source for this set is a woman aged 55-70 years in good health. CDR3s include the opening cysteine and the closing phenylalanine or tryptophan. The order of the fields is J gene, V gene, CDR3 protein.

TRBJ2-4	TRBV6-6	CASSLPGEVKNIQYF
TRBJ1-4	TRBV4-1	CASSQDPYGQLNEKLFF
TRBJ1-2	TRBV5-1	CASSSITSWTGDAYGYTF
NA	TRBV14	CASSQDPGLAGSWGETQYF
TRBJ2-3	TRBV4-1	CASSQASGITDTQYF
TRBJ2-5	TRBV20-1	CSASRGLETQYF
TRBJ2-7	TRBV6-1	CASSELSEQYF
TRBJ1-2	TRBV20-1	CSARDLDDRGANYGYTF
TRBJ2-6	TRBV14	CASSRFRGTSGNRGANVLTF
TRBJ1-2	TRBV12-3/TRBV12-4	CATAYGDRANYGYTF
TRBJ1-1	TRBV6-6	CASSYSGGARGLDGFF
TRBJ2-7	TRBV27	CASSSPNRGFYEQYF
TRBJ1-6	TRBV20-1	CSARVASMNSPLHF
TRBJ2-7	TRBV6-5	CASSYGKAGSYEQYF
TRBJ1-6	TRBV28	CASSLPQGANNSPLHF
TRBJ2-6	TRBV7-9	CASSFPSQGATPGANVLTF
TRBJ2-3	TRBV28	CASSTRRGTDTQYF
TRBJ2-1	TRBV7-9	CASSLFGGGGNEQFF
TRBJ1-1	TRBV29-1	CSAAEGAGTEAFF
TRBJ2-1	TRBV27	CASSYPALAGRGEQFF
TRBJ1-1	TRBV27	CASSPSVMNTEAFF
NA	TRBV5-1	CASQFQSSYNEQYF
TRBJ1-2	TRBV7-9	CASSFREPGDHGYTF
TRBJ2-5	TRBV9	CASSAEDREETQYF
TRBJ1-1	TRBV30	CAGSRDVTEAFF
TRBJ2-3	TRBV5-1	CASSLFLSGTTDTQYF
TRBJ1-4	TRBV29-1	CSAGSGRLREKLFF